This T cell receptor (beta chain) was identified in a study of Graves' ophthalmopathy and Graves' hyperthyroidism listed by TCRdb under 2018. Study-wide context: Peripheral blood was collected before any treatment was given, at the time of initial diagnosis. T-cell repertoires of thyroid tissue and blood were compared in five or six hyperthyroidism patients. TCR beta repertoire signatures were used to distinguish Graves' ophthalmopathy from Graves' hyperthyroidism and to predict progression to ophthalmopathy. In total, 135 blood samples were TCR-sequenced: some 43 ophthalmopathy, 75 hyperthyroidism and some 17 hyperthyroidism-to-ophthalmopathy patients. Following sampling, methimazole starting at 30 mg daily was administered to hyperthyroidism patients, and high-dose intravenous methylprednisolone was administered to ophthalmopathy patients. To explore V-J signatures that distinguish ophthalmopathy from hyperthyroidism, a discovery set of about a hundred patients was enrolled, made up of over 40 with ophthalmopathy and fewer than 60 with stable hyperthyroidism. The independent validation cohort included 18 to 20 hyperthyroidism patients plus 17 patients who later progressed from hyperthyroidism to ophthalmopathy.

For repertoire sequencing, the TCR beta CDR3 regions were amplified from RNA transcripts. The first round was an RT-PCR using HTBI primers with the Qiagen OneStep RT-PCR kit, and this first round was followed by a second-round multiplex PCR, then size selection and purification. The libraries underwent paired-end sequencing with 100 bp reads on an Illumina HiSeq2000. In the original analysis: Reads were processed with SOAPnuke, discarding reads with adapters, uncalled bases, mean Phred below 15, or no exact constant-primer or identifier match. COPE v1.2.5 was used to merge the high-quality paired reads. Each unique nucleotide sequence was defined as a clonotype, and clonotypes were aligned to IMGT TRB V, D and J references with MiTCR v1.1. Analysis was restricted to V-J combinations with a frequency above 0.0001, which covered 99.2% of repertoires. A TCR clonal expansion and chaos score per V-J combination was defined as the ratio of F50 clonal expansion to chaos observed in the TCRdist matrix. Welch's t-statistics and random forest were used to reduce features to more than ten V-J combinations, which were fed into a naive Bayes classifier. The Morisita-Horn index was used to measure how similar the thyroid and blood repertoires were. TCRdb redid the processing of the public reads, applying fastp at Q25 and MiXCR, and retained in-frame beta chains. Rows merge per CDR3 protein into single entries with the most common DNA and genes. For this entry, the V and J calls and clone size follow TCRdb and not the study's own pipeline. The sample has a few hundred thousand distinct CDR3 sequences on record, about 15% of them singletons. The biggest ten clones account for 2.4% of the sample.

This clonotype has at least ten counts. Its specific antigen is unknown. No per-base quality is available; no much larger clone lies one base away. Stable hyperthyroidism was defined as no progression to ophthalmopathy within 18 months of follow-up. Hyperthyroidism patients were newly diagnosed, with disease duration under 2 months, and aged 18 to 65 years. Patients with other autoimmune diseases, uncontrolled infections, pregnancy or lactation were excluded from the study. Clinical symptoms, serum thyroxine, TRAb, thyroid ultrasound and orbital computed tomography were used for diagnosis. PBMCs were isolated from 7.5 to 10 ml of fresh peripheral blood by Ficoll-Paque density gradient centrifugation. Trizol reagent was used to extract the total RNA, and its quality was then checked on an Agilent 2100 Bioanalyzer. Clipping removes 5 bases from V and 6 bases from J, with 6 as the unmatched junction base count. The CDR3 sequence holds 15 residues, the cysteine and phenylalanine included. Only the CDR3 portion is preserved as DNA: 45 bases, with reading frame beginning at the first base.

Study-wide findings and limitations: Most expanded thyroid clonotypes with frequency above 0.001 were also detected in blood, suggesting blood repertoires may reflect the thyroid immune response. Sample size was not statistically predetermined, and group allocation was not concealed from the investigators. In validation, the model predicted ophthalmopathy progression with about 71% sensitivity and 72.22% specificity; roughly 11 predicted patients were CT-confirmed with GO in a median of about 6.1 months. In cross-validation, the 13-signature model distinguished ophthalmopathy from stable hyperthyroidism with around 90% sensitivity and around 84% specificity, while in the test set the corresponding values were roughly 80% and 75%.

Specimen: peripheral blood. The receptor chain draws on TRBV12-3 or TRBV12-4 and TRBJ1-6, with 8 central nucleotides matching TRBD1. The source of this sequence is an adult woman with stable Graves' hyperthyroidism. The DNA reads as follows: TGTGCCAGCAGTCCCCTCAGGGGGCCTAATTCACCCCTCCACTTT. It specifies CASSPLRGPNSPLHF.